The rows below give T cell receptor beta chains drawn from one sample of a study of CD4 T cells in relation to SARS-CoV-2 and coronaviruses. Which antigens these TCRs recognize remains unknown. The assay was immunoSEQ multiplex PCR, and TCRdb's table has in-frame clones only and misses some. The data show some 16,000 clones, with 70% to 85% seen just once and roughly 39% held by the top ten. Sequencing was carried out using CD4+ T cells from PBMCs, cultured in vitro. Receptors were obtained from a human donor in good health. Each CDR3 is given with its conserved first and last residue. D genes are given only for firm matches. Size is omitted from some rows. Given values are once, few, many or a class for expanded clones.

V	size	D	J	CDR3	DNA
TRBV12-3/TRBV12-4	.	.	TRBJ1-5	CASSLQRNQPQHF	TGTGCCAGCAGTTTACAGCGCAATCAGCCCCAGCATTTT
TRBV4-1	.	TRBD1	TRBJ2-7	CASSQEVTGDSEQYF	TGCGCCAGCAGCCAAGAAGTTACAGGGGACAGCGAGCAGTACTTC
TRBV18	.	TRBD1	TRBJ1-1	CASSPQGRTGDTEAFF	TGTGCCAGCTCACCACAAGGCAGGACAGGGGACACTGAAGCTTTCTTT
TRBV20-1	.	.	TRBJ2-4	CSASRGGGENIQYF	TGCAGTGCTAGTAGGGGGGGCGGGGAAAACATTCAGTACTTC
TRBV5-1	.	.	TRBJ2-7	CASSLARPGDEQYF	TGCGCCAGCAGCTTGGCCAGGCCGGGCGACGAGCAGTACTTC
TRBV27	.	TRBD2	TRBJ2-1	CASSLAGGSNEQFF	TGTGCCAGCAGTTTAGCGGGAGGTTCGAATGAGCAGTTCTTC
TRBV10-3	.	.	TRBJ2-2	CAISAVRTNTGELFF	TGTGCCATCAGTGCAGTCAGGACGAACACCGGGGAGCTGTTTTTT
TRBV5-1	.	TRBD1	TRBJ1-1	CASSLASSVRGLNTEAFF	TGCGCCAGCAGCTTGGCAAGTTCGGTCAGGGGGCTGAACACTGAAGCTTTCTTT
TRBV24-1	.	.	TRBJ2-7	CATSDRWEQYF	TGTGCCACCAGTGATAGATGGGAGCAGTACTTC
TRBV9	.	.	TRBJ2-5	CASSVEGSGYQETQYF	TGTGCCAGCAGCGTAGAGGGCAGTGGGTACCAAGAGACCCAGTACTTC
TRBV28	once	TRBD2	TRBJ2-1	CASREGLVWTNEQFF	TGTGCCAGCAGAGAGGGACTAGTGTGGACCAATGAGCAGTTCTTC
TRBV24-1	.	TRBD2	TRBJ2-3	CATSDGLGGSGRDTQYF	TGTGCCACCAGTGATGGGCTCGGTGGTAGCGGGAGAGATACGCAGTATTTT
TRBV30	.	.	TRBJ1-2	CAWSVSGSGRGYTF	TGTGCCTGGAGTGTATCAGGATCGGGACGGGGCTACACCTTC
TRBV6-5	.	.	TRBJ1-6	CASLGLGTGNSPLHF	TGTGCCAGCCTGGGGCTCGGTACAGGGAATTCACCCCTCCACTTT
TRBV19	once	.	TRBJ1-1	CASSIRQLRMNTEAFF	TGTGCCAGTAGTATCAGGCAGTTGAGAATGAACACTGAAGCTTTCTTT
TRBV29-1	few	.	TRBJ1-3	CSVSDNPGNTIYF	TGCAGCGTCTCGGACAACCCTGGAAACACCATATATTTT
TRBV27	.	.	TRBJ1-5	CASSFDNRGPQHF	TGTGCCAGCAGTTTTGACAATCGCGGGCCCCAGCATTTT
TRBV6-5	medium-sized	.	TRBJ1-6	CASRPGSNNSPLHF	TGTGCCAGCAGGCCGGGATCCAATAATTCACCCCTCCACTTT
TRBV19	.	TRBD1	TRBJ2-1	CASSTGQGMGYNEQFF	TGTGCCAGTAGTACAGGACAGGGGATGGGGTACAATGAGCAGTTCTTC
TRBV7-8	.	.	TRBJ1-6	CASSLEVRNSPLHF	TGTGCCAGCAGCTTAGAAGTGCGGAATTCACCCCTCCACTTT
TRBV6-1	.	TRBD1	TRBJ1-2	CASSATGPGYGYTF	TGTGCCAGCAGTGCGACAGGGCCTGGCTATGGCTACACCTTC
TRBV19	.	.	TRBJ1-5	CASSSQGGGNQPQHF	TGTGCCAGTAGTAGTCAGGGAGGGGGCAATCAGCCCCAGCATTTT
TRBV3-1/TRBV3-2	.	.	TRBJ1-3	CASSSPDRRSGNTIYF	TGTGCCAGCAGCTCACCCGACAGGAGATCTGGAAACACCATATATTTT
TRBV11-3	once	.	TRBJ2-1	CASSLGAKRELYNEQFF	TGTGCCAGCAGCTTAGGGGCGAAACGGGAACTCTACAATGAGCAGTTCTTC
TRBV18	.	.	TRBJ2-2	CASSPSRMLTGELFF	TGTGCCAGCTCACCGTCGCGGATGCTCACCGGGGAGCTGTTTTTT
TRBV20-1	.	TRBD2	TRBJ2-2	CSASVAGDLNTGELFF	TGCAGTGCTAGTGTAGCGGGAGATCTCAACACCGGGGAGCTGTTTTTT
TRBV5-8	.	.	TRBJ1-1	CASSWEEGMPAFF	TGTGCCAGCAGCTGGGAGGAGGGAATGCCAGCTTTCTTT
TRBV24-1	.	.	TRBJ2-2	CATSEQGITGELFF	TGTGCCACCAGTGAGCAGGGTATCACCGGGGAGCTGTTTTTT
TRBV3-1/TRBV3-2	.	TRBD2	TRBJ2-5	CASSLRTSGRAYSPQYF	TGTGCCAGCAGCCTTCGGACTAGCGGGAGGGCCTATTCCCCCCAGTACTTC
TRBV19	once	TRBD2	TRBJ2-3	CASSNLAANWVTQYF	TGTGCCAGTAGCAACCTAGCGGCAAACTGGGTTACGCAGTATTTT
TRBV7-3	medium-sized	.	TRBJ2-1	CASSPLGQIHEQFF	TGTGCCAGCAGCCCCCTTGGACAGATTCATGAGCAGTTCTTC
TRBV27	once	.	TRBJ2-4	CASSSGGSTTPLAKNIQYF	TGTGCCAGCAGTTCCGGCGGAAGCACGACTCCTCTAGCCAAAAACATTCAGTACTTC
TRBV5-1	.	.	TRBJ2-7	CASSTRRTGGLSSEQYF	TGCGCCAGCAGCACACGACGCACCGGGGGGCTGTCTAGCGAGCAGTACTTC
TRBV18	.	.	TRBJ2-4	CASSPPGGGSLAKIQYF	TGTGCCAGCTCACCACCAGGTGGAGGGTCGTTGGCGAAGATTCAGTACTTC
TRBV19	.	.	TRBJ2-7	CASSNEHGGVYEQYF	TGTGCCAGTAGTAACGAGCATGGAGGAGTGTACGAGCAGTACTTC
TRBV15	medium-sized	.	TRBJ2-3	CATSRDKGDTQYF	TGTGCCACCAGCAGAGACAAGGGAGATACGCAGTATTTT
TRBV30	.	.	TRBJ1-1	CARQANTEAFF	TGTGCCCGACAGGCGAACACTGAAGCTTTCTTT
TRBV11-3	few	.	TRBJ1-2	CASSSAAVYGYTF	TGTGCCAGCAGCTCGGCCGCGGTCTATGGCTACACCTTC
TRBV7-9	.	.	TRBJ1-1	CASSLNPAQGGGSEAFF	TGTGCCAGCAGCTTAAATCCCGCACAGGGCGGTGGGTCTGAAGCTTTCTTT
TRBV5-6	.	.	TRBJ2-1	CASSPKGRVVYNEQFF	TGTGCCAGCAGCCCAAAGGGGCGGGTGGTCTACAATGAGCAGTTCTTC
TRBV5-1	.	.	TRBJ2-3	CASSSGERSTDTQYF	TGCGCCAGCAGCTCGGGGGAACGGAGCACAGATACGCAGTATTTT
TRBV19	once	.	TRBJ1-2	CASSIDQRAASGGYTF	TGTGCCAGTAGTATAGATCAAAGGGCCGCCTCCGGTGGCTACACCTTC
TRBV28	.	TRBD1	TRBJ2-7	CASSSIQGAGYF	TGTGCCAGCAGTTCAATTCAGGGGGCCGGGTACTTC
TRBV18	once	TRBD1	TRBJ2-2	CASSPSGQYIAYNTGELFF	TGTGCCAGCTCACCTTCGGGACAGTATATAGCCTATAACACCGGGGAGCTGTTTTTT
TRBV27	few	TRBD1	TRBJ1-1	CASSTDRTHEAFF	TGTGCCAGCAGTACGGACAGGACCCATGAAGCTTTCTTT
TRBV6-5	.	TRBD1	TRBJ1-2	CATYRGGTNYGYTF	TGTGCCACCTACAGGGGGGGAACTAACTATGGCTACACCTTC
TRBV5-4	once	TRBD1	TRBJ2-7	CASSLRQGLHREQYF	TGTGCCAGCAGCCTGAGACAGGGTCTACATCGCGAGCAGTACTTC
TRBV4-1	.	.	TRBJ1-5	CASSQPREGNSNQPQHF	TGCGCCAGCAGCCAACCCAGGGAGGGGAATAGCAATCAGCCCCAGCATTTT
TRBV6-1	.	TRBD1	TRBJ1-3	CASSDGQGSTGNTIYF	TGTGCCAGCAGTGACGGACAGGGGTCTACTGGAAACACCATATATTTT
TRBV10-2	once	.	TRBJ1-2	CASIRDAYGYTF	TGCGCCAGCATCAGGGACGCCTATGGCTACACCTTC
TRBV27	.	TRBD2	TRBJ2-1	CASSYYSGRGVNEQFF	TGTGCCAGCAGTTACTATAGCGGGAGGGGTGTAAATGAGCAGTTCTTC
TRBV4-1	.	.	TRBJ2-7	CASSQGPGHSYEQYF	TGCGCCAGCAGCCAAGGTCCGGGGCACTCCTACGAGCAGTACTTC
TRBV19	.	.	TRBJ2-7	CASSFTGTPFSEQYF	TGTGCCAGTAGCTTTACCGGGACCCCATTTTCCGAGCAGTACTTC